This entry lists 30 T cell receptor beta chains sequenced from one sample in a study of CD4 and CD8 cells across lung adenocarcinoma regions. TCRdb re-called the PCR reads with MiXCR, one entry per CDR3 protein. The data hold some 25,000 distinct CDR3 sequences, with over 45% observed a single time. Sequences were obtained from CD8+ T cells from the center of a lung tumor. The source of these receptors is a male donor with lung adenocarcinoma. The CD4 and CD8 labels of this study may be unreliable.

The chain couples TRBV4-1 to TRBJ2-5, with D maybe TRBD2 (6 bases). CDR1 and CDR2 (germline): MGHRA, YSYEKL. CDR3 length: 15 residues. Trimming stripped 0 bases from V and 4 bases from J, with 12 bases between. The CDR3 sequence: CASSQDPGVTETQYF. The CDR3 DNA is TGCGCCAGCAGCCAAGATCCGGGGGTGACAGAGACCCAGTACTTC.

This chain joins TRBV29-1 and TRBJ2-1; perhaps TRBD1 as D (6 bases). The J call is uncertain, as TRBJ2-2 better fits the DNA end. CDR3 length: 16 amino acids. Germline V gene data show CDR1 as SQVTM and CDR2 as ANQGSEA. The CDR3 is CSVEDPDRTSYNELFF. The CDR3, as DNA: TGCAGCGTTGAAGATCCGGACAGAACCTCCTACAATGAGCTGTTTTTT.

This clonotype has a count of ten or more. The gene calls are TRBV10-1 and TRBJ2-2; 8 positions agree with TRBD1. The CDR3 consists of 16 residues. V lost 3 bases to trimming and J lost 4 bases; unmatched junction nucleotides: 7. Looked up from germline, CDR1 is WNHNN and CDR2 is SYGVQD (reference sequence). The CDR3 protein is CASSEAGTGLTGELFF. DNA of the CDR3: TGCGCCAGCAGTGAAGCCGGGACAGGACTCACCGGGGAGCTGTTTTTT.

Concerning this clonotype itself: Germline is not matched at one junction end, which may reflect a read error. The CDR3 sequence is CARGHGGSSPETQYF. For the CDR3, the DNA is TGTGCCAGGGGGCACGGGGGGAGTAGCCCAGAGACCCAGTATTTC. The chain combines TRBV6-1 with TRBJ2-3; 7 bases match TRBD2. This CDR3 spans 15 amino acids. CDR1 is MNHNS and CDR2 is SASEGT in the germline V gene.

The chain carries TRBV29-1 and TRBJ2-5; TRBD1 matches 7 bases. From germline, CDR1 is SQVTM and CDR2 ANQGSEA. Unmatched junction bases numbered 12, after V lost 6 bases and J lost 2 bases. This CDR3 has 15 residues. Here the CDR3 DNA reads TGCAGCGTGGCCTCCGGGACAGATCCACAAGAGACCCAGTACTTC. Translated, it gives CSVASGTDPQETQYF.

CDR3 nucleotides: TGTGCCAGCCTTATGGGACAGGGGAGAAAGGACTATGGCTACACCTTC. The encoded protein is CASLMGQGRKDYGYTF. The rearrangement uses TRBV6-1 and TRBJ1-2, with TRBD1 matching over 10 bases. The length of the CDR3 is 16 residues. The junction had 12 bases not matched to a gene; V was cut back by 8 bases and J by 3 bases. In germline, CDR1 is MNHNS, CDR2 SASEGT.

This clonotype showed up just a few times. J is TRBJ2-1 and V is TRBV6-1, with 10 bases lining up with TRBD2. CDR3 length: 16 amino acids. With V trimmed by 7 bases and J by 4 bases, 10 bases remained unmatched. Germline assignment: CDR1 MNHNS and CDR2 SASEGT. CDR3 amino acids: CASTPRLLAGYNEQFF. CDR3 DNA: TGTGCCAGCACCCCCCGATTACTAGCGGGATACAATGAGCAGTTCTTC.

This clonotype showed up just a few times. V usage is TRBV5-1 and J usage is TRBJ2-1; weak D call: TRBD2 (6 bases). The J call is in doubt because the DNA end fits TRBJ2-5 better. CDR3 length equals 14 residues. Germline loops: CDR1 SGHRS, CDR2 YFSETQ. CDR3 in DNA: TGCGCCAGCAGCGCGTTGCCGGGGGAGGAGACCCAGTACTTC. This sequence encodes CASSALPGEETQYF.

This clonotype was picked up many times. The rearrangement links TRBV4-1 to TRBJ2-3; 8 nucleotides match TRBD2. The CDR3 contains 17 residues. From germline, CDR1 is MGHRA and CDR2 YSYEKL. V dropped 1 base and J dropped 6; count of bases not matched to a gene: 12. CDR3 nucleotide sequence: TGCGCCAGCAGCCAAGGGGGAACCAGCGGGAGCCCCGATACGCAGTATTTT. Amino acids: CASSQGGTSGSPDTQYF.

This clonotype was counted once. The CDR3 loop reads CGGGEGGRGTETQYF. The CDR3 nucleotides are TGTGGCGGGGGGGAAGGGGGGAGGGGCACAGAGACCCAGTACTTC. V and J are TRBV25-1 and TRBJ2-5; 9 bases map to TRBD2. The CDR3 contains 15 residues. Germline lookup yields CDR1 MGHDK and CDR2 SYGVNS. The full variable domain, in which reference TRBV25-1 and TRBJ2-5 provide the parts outside the CDR3, is EADIYQTPRYLVIGTGKKITLECSQTMGHDKMYWYQQDPGMELHLIHYSYGVNSTEKGDLSSESTVSRIRTEHFPLTLESARPSHTSQYLCGGGEGGRGTETQYFGPGTRLLVL.

Notes on this clonotype: Mismatch with germline at one junction end may stem from a read error. The chain recombines TRBV10-2 with TRBJ2-4; D tentatively reads TRBD1 or TRBD2 (5 bases each). The CDR3 has 13 amino acids. Germline loops: CDR1 WSHSY, CDR2 SAAADI. CDR3 DNA sequence: TGCGCCACGGGGCTTTGTGCCGAAAACACTCAGTACTTC. This translates into CATGLCAENTQYF.

This chain uses TRBV25-1 with TRBJ2-4; the match to TRBD2 covers 10 bases. Germline V lookup: CDR1 MGHDK, CDR2 SYGVNS. Trimming took 4 bases from V and 7 from J; bases not matched to a gene: 4. This CDR3 is built from 14 residues. CDR3 DNA sequence: TGTGCCAGCAGTGGGGATAGCGGGAGGAACATTCAGTACTTC. It codes for CASSGDSGRNIQYF. Together with reference TRBV25-1 and TRBJ2-4, the CDR3 gives the full variable domain: EADIYQTPRYLVIGTGKKITLECSQTMGHDKMYWYQQDPGMELHLIHYSYGVNSTEKGDLSSESTVSRIRTEHFPLTLESARPSHTSQYLCASSGDSGRNIQYFGAGTRLSVL.

This clonotype was seen ten or more times. The V gene is TRBV6-5, the J gene TRBJ1-1, with D possibly TRBD1 on 6 matching bases. The germline CDR1 and CDR2 sequences are MNHEY and SVGAGI. This CDR3 has 14 amino acids. The V end was cut by 8 bases, the J end by 4 bases, with 17 bases between. In nucleotides, the CDR3 is TGTGCCAGCCTTTACGGGGGGGGCGCCACTGAAGCTTTCTTT. Protein: CASLYGGGATEAFF.

V is TRBV27 and J is TRBJ1-2; 8 bases are shared with TRBD1. The CDR3 extends over 15 amino acids. The germline V gene has CDR1 MNHEY and CDR2 SMNVEV (reference sequence). V gave up 5 bases and J gave up 7 bases; unmatched junction bases: 12. The CDR3 bases are TGTGCCAGCAGTGGAGCCGGGACAGGCATAGGTGGCTACACCTTC. Its translation is CASSGAGTGIGGYTF.

Concerning this clonotype: The CDR3 end shows no conserved phenylalanine or tryptophan, and so a read error is likely. The limits of the CDR3 on the DNA are not certain, so only TCRdb's listed CDR3 is given. This chain connects TRBV7-2 to TRBJ2-1; the table gives TRBD1 as D, unverified against the DNA. The CDR3 sequence runs 11 residues, both termini included. In germline, CDR1 is SGHTA, CDR2 FQGNSA. This CDR3 reads CASSLDTARYP.

V usage is TRBV20-1 and J usage is TRBJ2-1; 13 positions agree with TRBD2. Germline loops: CDR1 DFQATT, CDR2 SNEGSKA (reference sequence). This CDR3 contains 14 residues. The V segment lost 8 bases and the J segment 12 bases; nucleotides outside the gene matches: 13. Written as DNA, the CDR3 is TGCAGTATTCCCGGCGGACTAGCGGGAGAGGGGCAGTTCTTC. It translates to CSIPGGLAGEGQFF.

The chain employs TRBV6-5 and TRBJ2-5; TRBD1 matches at 11 bases. V lost 4 bases and J lost 4; bases outside the gene matches: 8. There are 16 residues in the CDR3. Germline CDR1 is MNHEY and CDR2 is SVGAGI. The CDR3 reads CASSSTSGTGGETQYF. For the CDR3, the DNA is TGTGCCAGCAGTTCCACCTCCGGGACAGGGGGAGAGACCCAGTACTTC.

The chain employs TRBV6-1 and TRBJ2-4; D may match TRBD1 or TRBD2 (5 bases each). V was pared by 6 bases and J by 12 bases, with 27 bases between. Germline CDR1 MNHNS, CDR2 SASEGT. CDR3 length: 16 amino acids. The CDR3 protein is CASSPSGLGATDTQYF. For the CDR3, the DNA is TGTGCCAGCAGCCCATCGGGGCTGGGAGCCACAGATACTCAGTACTTC.

The chain recombines TRBV27 with TRBJ2-1; TRBD2 matches 10 bases. In germline, CDR1 is MNHEY, CDR2 SMNVEV (reference sequence). V was pared by 2 bases and J by 10 bases, with 5 bases of the junction left unmatched. The CDR3 contains 14 residues. The CDR3: CASSLDKREGEQFF. CDR3 nucleotides: TGTGCCAGCAGTTTAGATAAGCGGGAGGGGGAGCAGTTCTTC.

The chain links TRBV6-5 to TRBJ2-2, with D possibly being TRBD2 (6 bases). The ends were cut back, 0 bases at V and 6 bases at J, with 17 bases in the middle. Germline values: CDR1 MNHEY, CDR2 SVGAGI. This CDR3 is built from 17 residues. The CDR3 coding sequence is TGTGCCAGCAGTTACTCGGGACTCCCAACCGGTCCCGGGGAGCTGTTTTTT. This codes for CASSYSGLPTGPGELFF.

This clonotype was detected only once. This rearrangement joins TRBV6-1 to TRBJ2-1; possible D gene TRBD2, 5 bases. The better agreement between TRBJ2-7 and the DNA end casts doubt on the J call. Germline assignment: CDR1 MNHNS and CDR2 SASEGT. This CDR3 has 12 residues. Here the CDR3 reads CASSHGVYEQYF. The CDR3 nucleotides read TGTGCCAGCAGCCACGGGGTCTACGAGCAGTACTTC.

The gene calls are TRBV6-1 and TRBJ1-1; the match to TRBD1 covers 7 bases. Germline assignment: CDR1 MNHNS and CDR2 SASEGT. V was clipped by 7 bases and J by 3 bases; unmatched bases: 8. The CDR3 covers 14 residues. CDR3 protein: CASIGTGADTEAFF. The CDR3 region has the DNA TGTGCCAGCATTGGAACAGGGGCGGACACTGAAGCTTTCTTT.

The V call is TRBV25-1, the J call TRBJ1-2; D is possibly TRBD1 (5 bases). The germline V gene has CDR1 MGHDK and CDR2 SYGVNS. This CDR3 region has 13 residues. The ends were cut back, 3 bases at V and 7 bases at J, with 12 bases in the middle. Written as DNA, the CDR3 is TGTGCCAGCAGTGAGGCAGGGTATCGTGGCTACACCTTC. The encoded protein is CASSEAGYRGYTF.

The chain employs TRBV11-2 and TRBJ2-3; tentatively, D is TRBD1 or TRBD2 (5 bases each). V was trimmed by 4 bases and J by 2 bases, leaving 10 bases between them. CDR1 is SGHAT and CDR2 is FQNNGV in the germline V gene. This CDR3 is 14 amino acids long. The CDR3 DNA is TGTGCCAGCAGCTGGGACGGCTCCACAGATACGCAGTATTTT. Encoded protein: CASSWDGSTDTQYF.

The chain links TRBV7-2 to TRBJ2-1; D not resolved. Trimming stripped 5 bases from V and 6 bases from J, with 11 bases between. Germline V gene data show CDR1 as SGHTA and CDR2 as FQGNSA. The CDR3 spans 13 residues. Written as DNA, the CDR3 is TGTGCCAGCAGCCTTCAGATTCGCAATGAGCAGTTCTTC. As protein: CASSLQIRNEQFF.

This sequence joins TRBV6-5 and TRBJ2-3, with a possible D match to TRBD1 (5 bases). The germline gives CDR1 MNHEY, CDR2 SVGAGI. CDR3 length: 16 residues. Trimming left V 4 bases short and J 12 bases short, with 26 bases between. The CDR3 loop is CASSWGGGRTTETQYF. The CDR3 DNA reads TGTGCCAGCAGTTGGGGCGGCGGCCGTACTACAGAGACCCAGTATTTT.

This clonotype has ten or more counts. This chain connects TRBV14 to TRBJ2-1, with 7 nucleotides matching TRBD2. With the DNA end fitting TRBJ2-7 better, the J assignment may be wrong. Germline-derived CDR1 and CDR2 are SGHDN and FVKESK. CDR3 size: 15 residues. CDR3 loop: CASSQDWGLGGEQYF. For the CDR3, the DNA is TGTGCCAGCAGCCAAGATTGGGGATTGGGAGGGGAGCAGTACTTC.

This clonotype turned up a few times. The rearrangement uses TRBV30 and TRBJ2-2; 8 bases agree with TRBD2. V lost 4 bases and J lost 4; bases outside the gene matches: 8. The CDR3 extends over 15 amino acids. From germline, CDR1 is GTSNPN and CDR2 SVGIG (reference sequence). The DNA for the CDR3 is TGTGCCTGGACCGTGGGACTAGGGTTCACCGGGGAGCTGTTTTTT. It codes for CAWTVGLGFTGELFF.

This clonotype was detected many times. V usage is TRBV6-1 and J usage is TRBJ1-1; D gene uncertain. Germline assignment: CDR1 MNHNS and CDR2 SASEGT. CDR3 length: 13 amino acids. V gave up 2 bases and J gave up 4 bases, with 8 bases separating them. This CDR3 reads CASSEPVVTEAFF. CDR3 DNA: TGTGCCAGCAGTGAACCGGTGGTCACTGAAGCTTTCTTT.

The chain has TRBV9 and TRBJ2-5, with 8 bases identical to TRBD1. The end of the DNA fits TRBJ2-7 better, so the J call may be wrong. Germline CDR1 reads SGDLS; CDR2 reads YYNGEE. CDR3 length: 14 residues. CDR3 sequence: CASSVTGGSYEQYF. DNA of the CDR3: TGTGCCAGCAGCGTCACAGGGGGATCCTACGAGCAGTACTTC.